This TCR beta chain was sequenced during a study of blood T cells in healthy people across ages. Study conclusions and caveats: Roughly linearly, TCR beta diversity per million T cells fell as age increased.

CDR1 is LGHNA, CDR2 YNFKEQ, per germline. V lost 5 bases to trimming and J lost 2 bases, with 19 bases between them. This CDR3 spans 16 amino acids. Every sample yielded at least 6.5 million isolated PBMCs. Notes on this clonotype: No antigen is known for it.

The second PCR ran roughly 6 to 12 cycles with a sample-barcoded 5' primer and J-beta primers. A template-switch adaptor with 12 random nucleotides tagged each cDNA molecule. One entry per CDR3 protein, called by TCRdb with MiXCR from the 5' RACE reads. Among 700,000 to 900,000 distinct CDR3 sequences listed, 50% to 65% were seen once. Sequenced input: blood. The V and J genes are TRBV4-2 and TRBJ2-7; a weak D match, TRBD1 (6 bases). The TCR comes from a man older than 75 in good health. Written as DNA, the CDR3 is TGTGCCAGCAGCAAAAGCGAGGGTGAGGGGGCCTACGAGCAGTACTTC. Translating gives CASSKSEGEGAYEQYF.